These 9 T cell receptor beta chains share one sample of origin, sequenced in a study of shared clonotypes between healthy human individuals. The repertoire was sequenced with immunoSEQ multiplex PCR; TCRdb's copy has only in-frame clones and lacks some. The data show a few million clones, with more than 80% seen just once and around 0.14% held by the top ten. Sequencing was carried out using naive CD4+ T cells sorted from blood. Subset indicated: CD45RA+ positively selected. All receptors derive from a man aged 18 to 35 in good health.

The CDR3 region has the DNA TGTGCCAGCAGTAGACCGGGACAGGGGAACTATGGCTACACCTTC. Translated: CASSRPGQGNYGYTF. The chain recombines TRBV6-5 with TRBJ1-2, with 10 nucleotides matching TRBD1. The CDR3 spans 15 residues. In germline, CDR1 is MNHEY, CDR2 SVGAGI. Trimming cost V 5 bases and J 2 bases; bases outside gene matches: 5.

This clone was observed a few times. The chain joins TRBV7-2 to TRBJ1-2; 8 nucleotides agree with TRBD1. This CDR3 contains 15 residues. The germline CDR1 and CDR2 sequences are SGHTA and FQGNSA. V lost 5 bases, J lost 4 bases, and 9 bases stayed unmatched. DNA for the CDR3: TGTGCCAGCAGCCGGGACAGGAACTTCGCCTATGGCTACACCTTC. It codes for CASSRDRNFAYGYTF.

V usage is TRBV11-1 and J usage is TRBJ1-5; 11 bases are shared with TRBD1. This CDR3 is 15 amino acids long. Germline values: CDR1 SGHAT, CDR2 FQDESV (reference sequence). Trimming removed 5 bases from V and 6 bases from J; junction bases left unmatched: 6. The CDR3 here is CASSIGQGAGQPQHF. The CDR3 DNA is TGTGCCAGCAGCATCGGACAGGGGGCAGGTCAGCCCCAGCATTTT.

The J gene is TRBJ2-1, the V gene TRBV2, with D possibly matching TRBD1 (6 bases). Germline V gene data show CDR1 as SNHLY and CDR2 as FYNNEI. V lost 6 bases to trimming and J lost 0 bases, with 15 bases between them. CDR3 size: 16 residues. The CDR3 region has the DNA TGTGCCAGCAGGCTTAGGACAGCCAACTCCTACAATGAGCAGTTCTTC. Translation gives CASRLRTANSYNEQFF.

The chain carries TRBV5-4 and TRBJ2-3; 14 bases match TRBD2. V trimming: 4 bases; J trimming: 1 base; junction bases outside the gene matches: 8. The CDR3 sequence is 18 residues long. Germline-derived CDR1 and CDR2 are SGHNT and YYREEE (reference sequence). The CDR3 protein is CASSPLTSGRVGTDTQYF. Here the CDR3 DNA reads TGTGCCAGCAGCCCCTTGACTAGCGGGAGGGTTGGCACAGATACGCAGTATTTT.

The chain has TRBV9 and TRBJ2-3, with 14 bases fitting TRBD2. The V and J ends lost 7 bases and 3 bases, in that order; junction bases with no gene match: 10. This CDR3 spans 17 amino acids. The V gene's germline CDR1 is SGDLS and CDR2 YYNGEE. The CDR3 bases are TGTGCCAGCTCCGGGACTAGCGGGGGTTCACGAACAGATACGCAGTATTTT. Translated: CASSGTSGGSRTDTQYF.

This clone has only one observation. The chain combines TRBV20-1 with TRBJ2-3; D gene ambiguous. The germline gives CDR1 DFQATT, CDR2 SNEGSKA (reference sequence). V was clipped by 6 bases and J by 5 bases, with 6 bases between them. The CDR3 totals 10 residues. The CDR3 loop is CSAIVDTQYF. Here the CDR3 DNA reads TGCAGTGCCATCGTAGATACGCAGTATTTT.

The V and J genes are TRBV7-2 and TRBJ2-7; 7 nucleotides match TRBD1. CDR1 and CDR2 (germline): SGHTA, FQGNSA. The V gene end was trimmed by 3 bases and the J gene end by 6 bases; junction bases not matched to a gene: 5. This CDR3 comprises 13 residues. The DNA for the CDR3 is TGTGCCAGCAGCTTCCTCAGGGGGTTCGAGCAGTACTTC. Residues: CASSFLRGFEQYF. The variable domain in full, with the rest retrieved from reference TRBV7-2 and TRBJ2-7, is GAGVSQSPSNKVTEKGKDVELRCDPISGHTALYWYRQSLGQGLEFLIYFQGNSAPDKSGLPSDRFSAERTGGSVSTLTIQRTQQEDSAVYLCASSFLRGFEQYFGPGTRLTVT.

The gene calls are TRBV4-1 and TRBJ2-1; D gene unclear. Trimming left V 0 bases short and J 0 bases short, with 9 bases between. The CDR3 covers 16 residues. Germline V gives CDR1 MGHRA, CDR2 YSYEKL. The CDR3 loop reads CASSQDPSFSYNEQFF. CDR3 nucleotide sequence: TGCGCCAGCAGCCAAGATCCAAGCTTCTCCTACAATGAGCAGTTCTTC.